Listed here are 10 T cell receptor beta chains from one sample, sequenced in a study of blood T cell repertoires in COVID-19. Generated by immunoSEQ multiplex PCR, the TCRdb table keeps only in-frame clones and is missing some. The sample records 100,000 to 150,000 clones, about 89% being singletons. The sequenced sample was peripheral blood. These TCRs come from a woman in her 70s with COVID-19, enrolled during active disease.

The chain carries TRBV18 and TRBJ2-1, with 7 nucleotides matching TRBD1. Losses at the gene ends were 2 bases for V and 6 bases for J; bases not matched to a gene: 10. Germline V gives CDR1 KGHSH, CDR2 LQKENI. The CDR3 extends over 16 amino acids. CDR3 nucleotide sequence: TGTGCCAGCTCACCAAAGAAATCGACAGGGCTCAATGAGCAGTTCTTC. Its protein product is CASSPKKSTGLNEQFF.

The chain links TRBV6-5 to TRBJ2-5, with D possibly TRBD2 on 6 matching bases. There are 12 residues in the CDR3. The ends were cut back, 11 bases at V and 5 bases at J, with 15 bases in the middle. Germline values: CDR1 MNHEY, CDR2 SVGAGI. This chain's CDR3 is CASRGMGETQYF. CDR3 in DNA: TGTGCCTCCCGGGGGATGGGGGAGACCCAGTACTTC.

V usage is TRBV30 and J usage is TRBJ2-2; D is ambiguous. CDR1 and CDR2 (germline): GTSNPN, SVGIG (reference sequence). The CDR3 is 14 amino acids. The V and J ends lost 2 bases and 1 base respectively, with 8 bases between them. CDR3: CAWSILRNTGELFF. The CDR3 coding sequence is TGTGCCTGGAGTATCCTTAGGAACACCGGGGAGCTGTTTTTT.

The genes are TRBV2 and TRBJ1-5; tentative D call: TRBD1 (6 bases). Per germline, CDR1 SNHLY and CDR2 FYNNEI. The germline V and J ends were trimmed by 5 bases and 7 bases, with 12 bases remaining between them. This CDR3 is 13 amino acids long. The CDR3 DNA follows: TGTGCCAGCAGTTCGGACAGACGACAGCCCCAGCATTTT. Its translation is CASSSDRRQPQHF.

This chain uses TRBV28 with TRBJ2-7; TRBD2 aligns across 11 bases. The CDR3 contains 15 residues. Germline V gene lookup returns CDR1 MDHEN and CDR2 SYDVKM. After removal of 2 bases from V and 1 base from J, the junction contained 1 base not matched to a gene. CDR3 nucleotides: TGTGCCAGCAGTTTAAGACTAGCGGGGTCCTACGAGCAGTACTTC. Translation gives CASSLRLAGSYEQYF.

The gene calls are TRBV7-9 and TRBJ2-7, with D maybe TRBD1 (5 bases). Per germline, CDR1 SEHNR and CDR2 FQNEAQ (reference sequence). Trimming pared 6 bases from V and 3 bases from J, leaving 18 bases between. This CDR3 comprises 15 residues. In DNA form, the CDR3 reads TGTGCCAGCAGACAACGAGCAGGGTCACTCTACGAGCAGTACTTC. Encoded protein: CASRQRAGSLYEQYF.

The chain is built from TRBV19 and TRBJ2-4, with unresolved D. Looked up from germline, CDR1 is LNHDA and CDR2 is SQIVND (reference sequence). The length of the CDR3 is 14 residues. Trimming took 2 bases from V and 1 from J, leaving 6 bases between them. Here the CDR3 reads CASSITGAKNIQYF. CDR3 DNA sequence: TGTGCCAGTAGTATAACCGGGGCCAAAAACATTCAGTACTTC. The variable domain in full, completed from reference TRBV19 and TRBJ2-4, reads DGGITQSPKYLFRKEGQNVTLSCEQNLNHDAMYWYRQDPGQGLRLIYYSQIVNDFQKGDIAEGYSVSREKKESFPLTVTSAQKNPTAFYLCASSITGAKNIQYFGAGTRLSVL.

The V gene is TRBV11-2, the J gene TRBJ1-4; 7 bases match TRBD1. The CDR3 contains 16 residues. The trim removed 1 base at V and 5 bases at J, leaving 7 bases unmatched. CDR1 and CDR2 from the germline V gene are SGHAT and FQNNGV. The CDR3 loop reads CASSLVGGRGNEKLFF. DNA for the CDR3: TGTGCCAGCAGCTTAGTTGGTGGCAGGGGGAATGAAAAACTGTTTTTT.

The table lists this clone with a count of one. This rearrangement joins TRBV3-1 (or the pseudogene TRBV3-2) to TRBJ2-7; TRBD2 matches at 13 bases. After removal of 4 bases from V and 2 bases from J, the junction contained 5 bases not matched to a gene. Germline values: CDR1 LGHDT, CDR2 YNNKEL (reference sequence). This CDR3 has 16 residues. CDR3 residues: CASSRTSGGPTYEQYF. CDR3 in DNA: TGTGCCAGCAGCCGGACTAGCGGGGGCCCAACCTACGAGCAGTACTTC.

The chain couples TRBV11-2 to TRBJ1-1; TRBD1 agrees at 8 bases. V lost 1 base to trimming and J lost 6 bases; unmatched junction nucleotides: 4. The CDR3 length is 14 residues. Per germline, CDR1 SGHAT and CDR2 FQNNGV. The CDR3 nucleotides read TGTGCCAGCAGCTTAGGGACAGGGACGGCTGAAGCTTTCTTT. This sequence encodes CASSLGTGTAEAFF. Based on the CDR3 plus reference TRBV11-2 and TRBJ1-1, the full variable domain is EAGVAQSPRYKIIEKRQSVAFWCNPISGHATLYWYQQILGQGPKLLIQFQNNGVVDDSQLPKDRFSAERLKGVDSTLKIQPAKLEDSAVYLCASSLGTGTAEAFFGQGTRLTVV.